What follows are 10 T cell receptor beta chains derived from one specimen sequenced in a study of regulatory T cells in long-lasting Graves disease. Time point: newly diagnosed GD, antithyroid drugs for less than 3 months. PBMC-extracted RNA yielded the TCR library. Researchers made TCR beta libraries by using iRepertoire HTBI primers and running Arm-PCR on CDR3 regions. Using its own MiXCR run on the multiplex PCR reads, TCRdb lists one record per CDR3 protein. The sample contains just over 600,000 distinct CDR3 sequences, about 16% of which appear only once. In addition, the sample was reused for a study of T cells in Graves' hyperthyroidism and ophthalmopathy.

The material sequenced was peripheral blood mononuclear cells (PBMCs), taken at new diagnosis, from a patient treated with antithyroid drugs. Receptor source: a woman aged 25 to 39 with Graves disease.

This chain joins TRBV27 and TRBJ1-2; D unresolved. The V end lost 3 bases, the J end lost 8 bases, and 16 bases lay between the germline ends. The CDR3 spans 14 residues. Per the germline V gene, CDR1 is MNHEY and CDR2 is SMNVEV (reference sequence). CDR3: CASSLAGWGGGYTF. CDR3 DNA sequence: TGTGCCAGCAGTTTGGCGGGGTGGGGTGGGGGCTACACCTTC.

This clonotype was recorded many times. CDR3 loop: CASSPRGLLSDNEQFF. The CDR3 DNA sequence: TGTGCCAGCAGCCCTAGGGGCCTCTTGTCGGACAATGAGCAGTTCTTC. The chain carries TRBV7-8 and TRBJ2-1, with D tentatively TRBD1 (5 bases). CDR1 and CDR2 (germline): SGHVS, FQNEAQ. V lost 5 bases and J lost 5, with 19 bases in between. The length of the CDR3 is 16 residues.

This clonotype was observed many times. The chain has TRBV28 and TRBJ1-1; possibly TRBD1 for D (5 bases). Germline values: CDR1 MDHEN, CDR2 SYDVKM. The CDR3 spans 15 residues. V lost 3 bases to trimming and J lost 1 base, with 12 bases between them. The CDR3 reads CASSFLTGGNTEAFF. CDR3 sequence (DNA): TGTGCCAGCAGTTTCCTCACCGGGGGGAACACTGAAGCTTTCTTT.

Comment on this clonotype: This may be a read error: a much more frequent sequence differs by one nucleotide. V and J are TRBV7-2 and TRBJ2-1; TRBD2 aligns across 8 bases. The length of the CDR3 is 12 residues. Germline CDR1 and CDR2: SGHTA and FQGNSA. CDR3 protein: CASRSPGLEQLF. CDR3 DNA: TGTGCCAGCAGGTCGCCGGGACTAGAGCAGCTCTTC.

Points on this clonotype: A much more abundant neighbour one base away suggests this may be a read error. This chain links TRBV30 with TRBJ1-2; TRBD1 is a possible D gene (6 bases). This CDR3 is 15 amino acids long. Per germline, CDR1 GTSNPN and CDR2 SVGIG (reference sequence). The ends were cut back, 0 bases at V and 2 bases at J, with 13 bases in the middle. The CDR3 loop is CAWSVRTAMNYGYTF. CDR3 DNA sequence: TGTGCCTGGAGTGTCCGGACAGCAATGAACTATGGCTACACCTTC.

This chain connects TRBV4-1 to TRBJ2-7; 11 nucleotides agree with TRBD1. V dropped 2 bases and J dropped 12; count of bases not matched to a gene: 6. Germline V gene lookup returns CDR1 MGHRA and CDR2 YSYEKL. The length of the CDR3 is 13 residues. CDR3 region: CASSQFVDRGRYF. In nucleotides, the CDR3 is TGCGCCAGCAGCCAATTTGTGGACAGGGGGCGGTACTTC.

Of note for this clonotype: A read error may be the cause here, since a much bigger clone is one base away. The V and J genes are TRBV7-3 and TRBJ2-1; D gene uncertain. Germline values: CDR1 SGHTA, CDR2 FQGTGA. The CDR3 sequence is 14 residues long. The CDR3 DNA follows: TGTGCCAGCAGCTTATATGTGGCGACTCAGGAGCGGTTCTTC. Amino acid sequence: CASSLYVATQERFF.

This clonotype was observed at least ten times. The rearrangement links TRBV15 to TRBJ2-2; 8 positions match TRBD1. Germline V gene lookup returns CDR1 LNHNV and CDR2 YYDKDF (reference sequence). The CDR3 contains 15 residues. Unmatched junction bases numbered 4, after V lost 3 bases and J lost 4 bases. CDR3 DNA: TGTGCCACCAGCAGGACGGACAGGGTCACCGGGGAGCTGTTTTTT. It codes for CATSRTDRVTGELFF.

This sequence joins TRBV11-2 and TRBJ1-3, with a weak D call TRBD1 (5 bases). The CDR3 has 15 residues. Between the trimmed V and J ends, which lost 3 bases and 8 bases, there was a span of 17 bases. CDR1 and CDR2 (germline): SGHAT, FQNNGV. CDR3 sequence: CASSFNRPTRDTIYF. Here the CDR3 DNA reads TGTGCCAGCAGCTTTAACAGGCCTACAAGAGACACCATATATTTT.

This clonotype was recorded at least ten times. This chain connects TRBV3-1 to TRBJ1-6, with D unclear. Germline CDR1 and CDR2: LGHDT and YNNKEL (reference sequence). V was cut by 1 base and J by 8 bases, with 9 bases left in between. The CDR3 spans 14 residues. CDR3 region: CASSQGLADSPLHF. DNA of the CDR3: TGTGCCAGCAGCCAAGGCCTGGCAGATTCACCCCTCCACTTT.